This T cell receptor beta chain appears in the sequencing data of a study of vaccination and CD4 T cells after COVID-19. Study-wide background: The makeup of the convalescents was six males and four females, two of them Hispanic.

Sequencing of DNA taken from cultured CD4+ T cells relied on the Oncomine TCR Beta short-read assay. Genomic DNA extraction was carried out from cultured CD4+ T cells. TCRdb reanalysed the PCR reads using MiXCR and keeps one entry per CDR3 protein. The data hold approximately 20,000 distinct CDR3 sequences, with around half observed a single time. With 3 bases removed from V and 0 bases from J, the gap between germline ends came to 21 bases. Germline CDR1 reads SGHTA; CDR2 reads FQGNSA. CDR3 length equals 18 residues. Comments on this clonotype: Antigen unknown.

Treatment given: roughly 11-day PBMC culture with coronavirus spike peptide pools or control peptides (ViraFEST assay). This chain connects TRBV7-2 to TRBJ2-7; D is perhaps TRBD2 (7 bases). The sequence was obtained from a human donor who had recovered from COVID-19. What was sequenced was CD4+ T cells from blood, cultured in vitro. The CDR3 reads CASSFPKGVGRSSYEQYF. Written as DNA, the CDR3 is TGTGCCAGCAGCTTCCCTAAGGGGGTCGGGAGGTCCTCCTACGAGCAGTACTTC. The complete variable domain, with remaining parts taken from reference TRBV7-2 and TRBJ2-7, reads GAGVSQSPSNKVTEKGKDVELRCDPISGHTALYWYRQSLGQGLEFLIYFQGNSAPDKSGLPSDRFSAERTGGSVSTLTIQRTQQEDSAVYLCASSFPKGVGRSSYEQYFGPGTRLTVT.